Listed below are T cell receptor beta chains from one sample, sequenced in a study of cytomegalovirus exposure and HLA in healthy donors. Produced via immunoSEQ multiplex PCR; TCRdb's table is partial and in-frame only. The table records about 45,000 clones, around 90% of them present only once. Sequences were obtained from PBMCs. All receptors come from a woman aged 40 to 50 in good health and CMV-seropositive. Both conserved end residues are part of each CDR3. The D gene is left open where the match is weak.

V	J	D	CDR3	DNA
TRBV7-7	TRBJ2-6	-	CASSSGSGANVLTF	TGTGCCAGCAGCTCCGGCTCTGGGGCCAACGTCCTGACTTTC
TRBV7-9	TRBJ2-1	-	CSSSLPKQGYNEQFF	TGTTCCAGCAGCTTACCAAAACAGGGCTACAATGAGCAGTTCTTC
TRBV7-9	TRBJ1-1	TRBD1	CASSPPGQGEAFF	TGTGCCAGCAGCCCTCCGGGACAGGGTGAAGCTTTCTTT
TRBV9	TRBJ2-1	TRBD2	CASSVAGTSVYNEQFF	TGTGCCAGCAGCGTAGCCGGGACTAGCGTATACAATGAGCAGTTCTTC
TRBV2	TRBJ2-3	-	CASGFQALKTDTQYF	TGTGCCAGCGGTTTCCAGGCTTTGAAGACAGATACGCAGTATTTT
TRBV28	TRBJ1-4	TRBD1	CASSVTGGLEKLFF	TGTGCCAGCAGTGTGACAGGGGGGCTTGAAAAACTGTTTTTT
TRBV5-5	TRBJ1-5	-	CASSHLQGNQPQHF	TGTGCCAGTAGCCATTTACAGGGAAATCAGCCCCAGCATTTT
TRBV20-1	TRBJ1-2	-	CSARPGTF	TGCAGTGCTAGGCCCGGGACCTTC
TRBV10-2	TRBJ2-7	TRBD2	CASTTGGLSYEQYF	TGCGCCAGCACCACGGGGGGACTGAGCTACGAGCAGTACTTC
TRBV15	TRBJ1-5	TRBD1	CATSELRQGVGQPQHF	TGTGCCACCAGCGAGTTGAGACAGGGGGTTGGTCAGCCCCAGCATTTT
TRBV28	TRBJ1-6	-	CASITGRGLYNSPLHF	TGTGCCAGCATCACTGGGCGGGGTCTCTATAATTCACCCCTCCACTTT
TRBV11-2	TRBJ2-3	-	CASSLDGGWGTDTQYF	TGTGCCAGCAGCTTAGACGGGGGATGGGGCACAGATACGCAGTATTTT
TRBV2	TRBJ2-3	-	CASSESGGAIYTQYF	TGTGCCAGCAGTGAATCTGGGGGGGCGATCTATACGCAGTATTTT